A single T cell receptor beta chain is shown here with its context. Its target antigen remains unknown. Within one base of it there is no much larger clone, and no base qualities were kept. There are 12 amino acids in the CDR3, from cysteine to phenylalanine inclusive. Only the CDR3 region is kept as DNA, spanning 36 bases read in frame from base 1. At the junction V is shortened by 6 bases and J by 4 bases; bases outside the gene matches: 3. CDR1 and CDR2 are drawn from the germline V gene: SQVTM, ANQGSEA. The sample comes from a study of blood T cell repertoires in COVID-19 (dated by TCRdb to the early 2020s). Looking at the study overall: The collaborator samples originated in the United States, Italy and Spain and spanned the acute and convalescent phases of COVID-19. A freely available public database, intended as a resource for researchers studying the immune response to SARS-CoV-2, is where the repertoires were released. The material from the prospective study consisted of cDNA or gDNA derived from T cells, B-cell-depleted T cells, or PBMCs. Sample metadata almost always included a de-identified subject ID, COVID-19 status, age in years and sex. Deeply sampled blood TCRbeta repertoires from subjects exposed to, actively infected with, or recovered from COVID-19 were included in the dataset. The samples were drawn from the first 160 participants of the ongoing ImmuneRACE study and from 1,254 subjects provided by 6 global collaborators. Where available, HLA class I and class II types were obtained from metadata supplied by the sample provider rather than from assay-based typing.

Enrolling through a virtual design, the prospective study's participants ranged in age from roughly 18 to 89 years and lived across 24 United States geographic areas. To assign participants to cohorts, the prospective study relied on clinical history that participants themselves reported in a screening survey and a study questionnaire. ImmuneRACE Cohort 3 recovered participants were defined by two consecutive negative NP/OP PCR tests, healthcare professional clearance, or symptom resolution. Each participant in the prospective study had whole blood, serum and a nasopharyngeal or oropharyngeal swab collected by mobile phlebotomists. Additional blood draws and questionnaires over an approximately two-month period could optionally be provided by prospective study participants. Before DNA extraction, blood samples from the prospective study were shipped at room temperature or frozen. Points the paper makes about the study in general: The amount of clinical and demographic metadata varied by source and participant and was provided uncurated.

TCRbeta CDR3 regions were amplified from genomic DNA using the immunoSEQ Assay, a bias-controlled multiplex PCR. On the authors' methods: Within the assay, amplification of reference gene primers was used to estimate how many nucleated cells each sample contained. To quantify the absolute abundance of each unique TCRbeta CDR3 rearrangement, sequence reads were collapsed and filtered. Productive Simpson clonality was computed per sample as the square root of Simpson's diversity index over productive rearrangements. TCRdb stores this immuneACCESS table with in-frame sequences only. Part of the clones is absent; in the studies checked, under half of the shortfall reflects unresolved V genes, and no reason is known for the rest. Clone size and V and J calls were adopted from that table, with D and trimming inferred from the DNA. This sample gives approximately 380,000 clones in total; roughly 91% of them show up just once. The ten largest clones add up to 1.2% of the sample.

Specimen: PBMCs or T cells enriched from blood (not recorded which). The rearrangement combines TRBV29-1 with TRBJ1-1, with 9 middle bases fitting TRBD1. The source of this sequence is a woman aged 18-29 years who had recovered from COVID-19. The encoded CDR3 is CSVDRGSTEAFF. The nucleotides read TGCAGCGTAGACAGGGGGAGCACTGAAGCTTTCTTT.